What follows describes a single T cell receptor beta chain. Its specificity is not known. These data are taken from a study of tumor-infiltrating lymphocytes in primary liver carcinoma. TCR beta cDNA came from roughly 550 ng total RNA, primed with a constant-region primer. For TCR beta, libraries were produced by three nested multiplex PCR rounds using slightly modified ARM-PCR. Running around 9 cycles apiece, the first two PCR rounds relied on TRBV1-TRBV30 forward primers together with a C-beta reverse primer. TCRdb reprocessed the multiplex PCR reads via MiXCR and lists one record per CDR3 protein. This table holds about 50,000 distinct CDR3 sequences, around 82% found once. Study-level points and caveats: Found in all five tumor regions were only about 7-24% of top clones. Tumor-adjacent and tumor-blood pairs overlapped less than tumor region pairs did.

Taking 20-30 mg of unsorted bulk tissue, the authors co-extracted RNA and DNA. The CDR3 loop spans 13 amino acids. Trimming removed 5 bases from V and 4 bases from J; junction bases left unmatched: 3. Looked up from germline, CDR1 is SGHVS and CDR2 is FNYEAQ. The sample consisted of liver tumor tissue from sampling region 5. Subset indicated: tumor region T5, tumor centre. This sequence originates from a man between 40 and 49 years old with primary liver carcinoma and hepatitis B virus infection. This chain connects TRBV7-6 to TRBJ2-5; 8 bases are shared with TRBD1. CDR3 loop: CASSQGQAETQYF. The CDR3, as DNA: TGTGCCAGCAGCCAGGGACAGGCAGAGACCCAGTACTTC.